Listed here is a single T cell receptor beta chain. No antigen is known for it. TCRdb fed the RT-PCR reads into MiXCR, producing one record per CDR3 protein. Of 500,000 to 600,000 distinct CDR3 sequences detected, about 11% appear once; the ten largest clones hold 11%. The sample comes from a study of response to subunit inactivated influenza vaccine. CDR3 length: 15 amino acids. The V and J ends lost 6 bases and 3 bases, in that order; junction bases with no gene match: 10. Germline CDR1 and CDR2: MNHNS and SASEGT. Notes on the study in general: After each seasonal influenza vaccination, few new T cells are recruited, the authors suggested.

The data were also submitted as part of a second study, on T cells expressing NK-cell markers. That source adds: Template switching by 5'RACE with UMIs generated the TCR beta cDNA. The study found dominant NKG2C+ clonotypes at about 1.0-7.0% of CD8+ T cells in over 5 donors.

This sequence originates from a man aged 45-65 years who received an inactivated influenza vaccine. This chain uses TRBV6-1 with TRBJ2-7, with 8 bases fitting TRBD1. Sample: PBMCs from blood, taken on the day of vaccination. The CDR3 region has the DNA TGTGCCAGCAGCAAAGCGTGGGACAGGAGCTACGAGCAGTACTTC. As protein: CASSKAWDRSYEQYF.